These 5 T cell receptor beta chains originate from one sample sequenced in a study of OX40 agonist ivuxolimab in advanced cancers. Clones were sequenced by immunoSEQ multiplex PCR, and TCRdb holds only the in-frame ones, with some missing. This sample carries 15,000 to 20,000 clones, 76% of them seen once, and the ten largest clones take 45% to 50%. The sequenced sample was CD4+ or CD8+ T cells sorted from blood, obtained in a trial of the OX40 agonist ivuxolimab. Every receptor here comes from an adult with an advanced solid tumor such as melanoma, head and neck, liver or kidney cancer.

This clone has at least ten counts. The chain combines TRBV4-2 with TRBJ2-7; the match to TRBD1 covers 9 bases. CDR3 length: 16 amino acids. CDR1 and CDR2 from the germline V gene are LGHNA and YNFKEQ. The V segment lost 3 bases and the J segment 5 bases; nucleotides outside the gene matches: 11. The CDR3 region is CASSQVTGTGSDEQYF. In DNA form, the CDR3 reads TGTGCCAGCAGCCAGGTAACCGGGACAGGGAGTGACGAGCAGTACTTC.

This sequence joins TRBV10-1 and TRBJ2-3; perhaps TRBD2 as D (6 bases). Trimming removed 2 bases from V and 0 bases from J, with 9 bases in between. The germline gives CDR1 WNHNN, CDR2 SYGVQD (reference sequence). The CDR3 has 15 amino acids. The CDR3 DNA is TGCGCCAGCAGTGAGCAGGGAGGCAGCACAGATACGCAGTATTTT. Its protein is CASSEQGGSTDTQYF.

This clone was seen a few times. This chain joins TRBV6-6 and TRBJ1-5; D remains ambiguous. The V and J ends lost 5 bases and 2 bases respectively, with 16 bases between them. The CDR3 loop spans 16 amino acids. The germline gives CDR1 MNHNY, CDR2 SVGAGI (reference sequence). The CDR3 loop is CASSPGRGWGNQPQHF. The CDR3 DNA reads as TGTGCCAGCAGTCCTGGTCGTGGCTGGGGCAATCAGCCCCAGCATTTT.

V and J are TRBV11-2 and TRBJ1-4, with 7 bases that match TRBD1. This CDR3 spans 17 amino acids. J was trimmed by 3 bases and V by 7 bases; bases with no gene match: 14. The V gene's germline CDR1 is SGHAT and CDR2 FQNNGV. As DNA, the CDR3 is TGTGCCAGCACCGTTAACGGCCGGGACAGATCTAATGAAAAACTGTTTTTT. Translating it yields CASTVNGRDRSNEKLFF.

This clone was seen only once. CDR3 sequence reads: CASSPHRDTSYEQYF. The CDR3 region has the DNA TGTGCCAGTAGTCCCCACCGGGACACCTCCTACGAGCAGTACTTC. This chain joins TRBV19 and TRBJ2-7; D is perhaps TRBD1 (6 bases). In germline, CDR1 is LNHDA, CDR2 SQIVND (reference sequence). The CDR3 is made up of 15 amino acids. Trimming pared 5 bases from V and 0 bases from J, leaving 14 bases between.